The sample holds a few counts of the clone carrying this TCR beta chain. What it binds is unknown. This entry comes from a study of neoadjuvant anti-PD-1 for oral cavity cancer. About the research overall: Non-progressing patients received a fourth nivolumab dose near day 43, then surgery on days 50-56.

Findings and limits, study-wide: Pretreatment Treg/Th17 ratio correlated inversely with post-treatment tumor clonality.

Sequencing was performed with immunoSEQ multiplex PCR; in TCRdb, only in-frame clones are kept and a portion is missing. This table has about 37,000 clones, more than 35% appearing once. Time point: after neoadjuvant nivolumab, at surgical resection. This TCR derives from a person between 40 and 80 years old with oral cavity squamous cell carcinoma. Sequenced here: tumor tissue, sampled after nivolumab (anti-PD-1) treatment.

CDR3: CAWSFQGNQPQHF. Written as DNA, the CDR3 is TGTGCCTGGAGTTTTCAGGGCAATCAGCCCCAGCATTTT. V usage is TRBV30 and J usage is TRBJ1-5; D gene unclear. V lost 2 bases to trimming and J lost 2 bases, with 7 bases between them. This CDR3 has 13 residues. Germline CDR1 reads GTSNPN; CDR2 reads SVGIG (reference sequence).